These 2 T cell receptor beta chains came from one sample sequenced in a study of response to subunit inactivated influenza vaccine listed by TCRdb under 2018. Libraries came from RT-PCR. Sequenced using an Illumina HiSeq 2500. TCRdb cleaned the public reads at Q25 with fastp, built clones with MiXCR and kept in-frame beta chains. Entries are consolidated by CDR3 protein sequence, retaining the most common genes and DNA. The sample profile shows some 550,000 distinct CDR3 sequences; 20% to 25% of them were found once. Around 2.8% of the sample belongs to the ten largest clones. Another study also made use of these data, one on T cells expressing NK-cell markers. Drawing on the second study: The TCR beta cDNA libraries were made using 5'RACE template switching, a step that added both a universal primer site and unique molecular identifiers.

The starting material was CD4+ T cells sorted from PBMCs, obtained 12 days after vaccination. These receptors were collected from a man between 50 and 59 years old who received an inactivated influenza vaccine. Donor details come from another sample of the same person, matched by shared clones.

The V call is TRBV20-1, the J call TRBJ2-6; D gene ambiguous. CDR3 size: 16 residues. The germline V gene has CDR1 DFQATT and CDR2 SNEGSKA (reference sequence). Trimming stripped 1 base from V and 0 bases from J, with 10 bases between. CDR3 amino acids: CSARVGGPSGANVLTF. The DNA for the CDR3 is TGCAGTGCTAGAGTCGGTGGGCCCTCTGGGGCCAACGTCCTGACTTTC.

V usage is TRBV24-1 and J usage is TRBJ2-7; D uncertain. The CDR3 covers 12 residues. Germline CDR1 and CDR2: KGHDR and SFDVKD. Trimming stripped 3 bases from V and 12 bases from J, with 14 bases between. This CDR3 reads CATSDLDLYGYF. The CDR3 region has the DNA TGTGCCACCAGTGATCTGGACCTTTATGGGTACTTC.